This passage covers 13 T cell receptor beta chains from one sample sequenced in a study of blood T cells in healthy people across ages. Sample-barcoded 5' priming and a J-beta primer mix drove a second PCR of roughly 6 to 12 cycles. MiXCR was run by TCRdb on the 5' RACE reads, yielding one entry per CDR3 protein. The sample records just under 900,000 distinct CDR3 sequences, 29% being singletons. The sequencing input was blood. Every receptor here comes from a woman of 80 years or more in good health.

The gene calls are TRBV7-2 and TRBJ1-2; no clear D. V was trimmed by 5 bases and J by 4 bases, leaving 20 bases between them. Germline V gene data show CDR1 as SGHTA and CDR2 as FQGNSA. The length of the CDR3 is 16 residues. Here the CDR3 DNA reads TGTGCCAGCAGCCCCCTCGGCGGGGAGATCCGCTATGGCTACACCTTC. Amino acid sequence: CASSPLGGEIRYGYTF. Full variable domain (missing parts from reference TRBV7-2 and TRBJ1-2): GAGVSQSPSNKVTEKGKDVELRCDPISGHTALYWYRQSLGQGLEFLIYFQGNSAPDKSGLPSDRFSAERTGGSVSTLTIQRTQQEDSAVYLCASSPLGGEIRYGYTFGSGTRLTVV.

This clonotype appeared many times. The J gene is TRBJ2-6, the V gene TRBV3-1; D may correspond to TRBD1 or TRBD2 (5 bases each). This CDR3 has 16 amino acids. Germline-derived CDR1 and CDR2 are LGHDT and YNNKEL (reference sequence). V lost 4 bases and J 0 bases, leaving 10 bases between the germline ends. The CDR3 DNA follows: TGTGCCAGCAGCCGGGACGTTCGCTCTGGGGCCAACGTCCTGACTTTC. Translated: CASSRDVRSGANVLTF.

At least ten counts were recorded for this clonotype. This rearrangement joins TRBV5-1 to TRBJ2-5; no clear D gene. Germline assignment: CDR1 SGHRS and CDR2 YFSETQ. The CDR3 has 13 amino acids. With 0 bases removed from V and 7 bases from J, the gap between germline ends came to 10 bases. CDR3 amino acids: CASSLEQLATQYF. CDR3 DNA sequence: TGCGCCAGCAGCTTGGAACAGTTAGCGACCCAGTACTTC.

In the case of this clonotype: A much larger clone differs by one base, so this may be a read error. The V gene is TRBV15, the J gene TRBJ1-2; D is unclear. CDR1 is LNHNV and CDR2 is YYDKDF in the germline V gene (reference sequence). Trimming took 0 bases from V and 0 from J, leaving 8 bases between them. This CDR3 is built from 15 residues. CDR3: CATSRDRMTNYGYTF. The CDR3 DNA reads as TGTGCCACCAGCAGAGATAGGATGACTAACTATGGCTACACCTTC.

This clonotype has a single count. V and J are TRBV7-6 and TRBJ2-6, with TRBD1 as a possible D gene (6 bases). Between the trimmed V and J ends, which lost 3 bases and 0 bases, there was a span of 18 bases. From germline, CDR1 is SGHVS and CDR2 FNYEAQ. This CDR3 is built from 19 residues. The CDR3 spells CASSLTTGSPNSGANVLTF. In DNA form, the CDR3 reads TGTGCCAGCAGCTTGACAACAGGGTCCCCAAACTCTGGGGCCAACGTCCTGACTTTC.

This clonotype has a single count. This may stem from a read error, because a much larger clone lies one nucleotide away. V usage is TRBV28 and J usage is TRBJ2-7, with D maybe TRBD1 (5 bases). This CDR3 has 14 amino acids. The germline gives CDR1 MDHEN, CDR2 SYDVKM. Trimming removed 6 bases from V and 3 bases from J, with 15 bases in between. The CDR3, as DNA: TGTGCCAGCAGGCTAACAGGAGAGATCTACGAGCAGTACTTC. As protein: CASRLTGEIYEQYF.

This clonotype appeared many times. This chain joins TRBV4-3 and TRBJ2-7; 7 bases fit TRBD2. This CDR3 region has 15 residues. V gave up 4 bases and J gave up 1 base; unmatched junction bases: 7. CDR1 LGHNA and CDR2 YSLEER come from the germline V gene. The CDR3 loop is CASSPTWGGSYEQYF. CDR3 nucleotide sequence: TGCGCCAGCAGCCCCACATGGGGGGGATCCTACGAGCAGTACTTC.

This clonotype occurred many times. The chain uses TRBV5-1 and TRBJ2-1, with 8 bases lining up with TRBD2. Germline CDR1 and CDR2: SGHRS and YFSETQ. Trimming at V came to 1 base and at J to 7 bases, leaving 7 bases not matched to a gene. The CDR3 loop spans 15 amino acids. CDR3: CASSLNSGGLNEQFF. The DNA of the CDR3 is TGCGCCAGCAGCTTGAACAGCGGGGGCCTTAATGAGCAGTTCTTC.

Of note for this clonotype: This may come from a read error, since a much larger clone is one base off. The rearrangement joins TRBV9 to TRBJ2-7, with TRBD1 matching over 8 bases. This CDR3 has 14 residues. Germline V gene sequence: CDR1 SGDLS, CDR2 YYNGEE. The CDR3 sequence: CAGSVEGTGGEQYF. The CDR3 DNA reads as TGTGCCGGCAGCGTAGAGGGTACAGGGGGCGAGCAGTACTTC.

Notes on this clonotype: This may be a read error: a much more frequent sequence differs by one nucleotide. This sequence joins TRBV11-2 and TRBJ2-1, with 8 bases aligning to TRBD2. The DNA end is a closer match to TRBJ2-7, so the J assignment may be wrong. CDR3 length: 15 amino acids. Germline V CDR1 and CDR2: SGHAT, FQNNGV. In DNA, the CDR3 is TGTGCCAGCAGCTTCTTAGCGGGGCCGTACAATGAGCAGTACTTC. Amino acids: CASSFLAGPYNEQYF.

Comments on this clonotype: At one boundary the junction diverges from the germline segment, which might be a read error. The genes are TRBV18 and TRBJ2-1; D is tentatively TRBD1 or TRBD2 (6 bases each). Germline values: CDR1 KGHSH, CDR2 LQKENI. The CDR3 spans 17 residues. The CDR3 loop reads CTSSPPTGARSYNVQFF. CDR3 nucleotide sequence: TGTACCAGCTCACCACCGACGGGGGCAAGATCCTACAATGTGCAGTTCTTC.

V and J are TRBV5-1 and TRBJ1-2; D is possibly TRBD1 (5 bases). This CDR3 is built from 13 residues. Between the trimmed V and J ends, which lost 5 bases and 1 base, there was a span of 9 bases. Germline lookup yields CDR1 SGHRS and CDR2 YFSETQ. CDR3 loop: CASSGTDNYGYTF. CDR3 nucleotide sequence: TGCGCCAGCAGTGGGACGGATAACTATGGCTACACCTTC.

A word on this clonotype: With a much larger clone just one base away, this may be a read error. The rearrangement joins TRBV6-5 to TRBJ1-2; 9 nucleotides agree with TRBD1. The CDR3 is made up of 14 amino acids. The ends lost 3 bases at V and 4 bases at J; junction bases unmatched: 3. Germline CDR1 MNHEY, CDR2 SVGAGI. CDR3 sequence reads: CASSYGTGSYGYTF. The CDR3 DNA follows: TGTGCCAGCAGTTATGGGACAGGGAGCTATGGCTACACCTTC.